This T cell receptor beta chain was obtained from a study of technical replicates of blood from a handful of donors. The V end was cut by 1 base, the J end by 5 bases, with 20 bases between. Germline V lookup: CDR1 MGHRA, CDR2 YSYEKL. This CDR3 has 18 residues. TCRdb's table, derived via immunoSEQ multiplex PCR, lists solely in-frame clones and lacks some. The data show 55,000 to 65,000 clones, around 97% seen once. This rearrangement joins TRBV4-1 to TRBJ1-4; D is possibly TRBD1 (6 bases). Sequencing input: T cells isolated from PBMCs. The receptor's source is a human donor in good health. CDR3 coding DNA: TGCGCCAGCAGCCAAGTCGGCTCTAGACAGGTCCTCAATGAAAAACTGTTTTTT. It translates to CASSQVGSRQVLNEKLFF.